This T cell receptor (beta chain) was profiled in a study of yellow fever vaccine responses in identical twins. Details on this clonotype: Its antigen is not known.

TCRdb reprocessed the RT-PCR reads via MiXCR and lists one record per CDR3 protein. The table shows under 650 distinct CDR3 sequences, with around 89% occurring only once. The germline CDR1 and CDR2 sequences are KGHSH and LQKENI. This CDR3 contains 13 residues. Trimming removed 3 bases from V and 5 bases from J, with 10 bases in between. Findings and limits, study-wide: Reportedly, twins' vaccine T cell responses looked partly convergent and partly personalized.

The TCR sequence derives from a female donor who received the yellow fever vaccine. This specimen was T cells from blood (PBMCs), unsorted or a sorted subset (not recorded which), taken before or after yellow fever vaccination (not recorded which). V and J are TRBV18 and TRBJ2-5; weak D call: TRBD2 (5 bases). CDR3 sequence reads: CASSPRVDETQYF. CDR3 DNA: TGTGCCAGCTCACCGAGGGTTGACGAGACCCAGTACTTC.